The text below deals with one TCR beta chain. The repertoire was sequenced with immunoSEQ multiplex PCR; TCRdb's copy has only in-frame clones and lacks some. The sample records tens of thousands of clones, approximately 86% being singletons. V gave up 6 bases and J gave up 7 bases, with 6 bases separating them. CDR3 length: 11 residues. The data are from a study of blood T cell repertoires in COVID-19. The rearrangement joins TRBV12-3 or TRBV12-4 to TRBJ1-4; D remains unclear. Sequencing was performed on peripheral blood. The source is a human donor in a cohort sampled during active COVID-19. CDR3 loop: CASRLREKLFF. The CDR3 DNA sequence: TGTGCCAGCAGACTCCGTGAAAAACTGTTTTTT.